These T cell receptor beta chains were read from a single sample in a study of response to subunit inactivated influenza vaccine. TCRdb used MiXCR to reprocess the RT-PCR reads, holding one entry per CDR3 protein. There are about 700,000 distinct CDR3 sequences in the sample; about 15% occur only once, and under 14% lies in the top ten. The sequences come from PBMCs from blood, collected about 13 days after vaccination. The origin of the receptors is a man aged 50-59 years who received an inactivated influenza vaccine. Each CDR3 is given with its conserved first and last residue. D genes are given only for firm matches. A row's size may be missing; if present it is once, few, many or a size class.

D	V	J	size	DNA	CDR3
TRBD2	TRBV5-6	TRBJ2-1	NA	TGTGCCAGCAGCTTGGCCAAGGGAAGCGGGAGTTTTGAGCAGTTCTTC	CASSLAKGSGSFEQFF
TRBD1	TRBV28	TRBJ2-2	NA	TGTGCCAGCAGGTCCGGGACAGATTACACCGGGGAGCTGTTTTTT	CASRSGTDYTGELFF
NA	TRBV6-1	TRBJ2-2	few	TGTGCCAGCAGGAAGGTTTTGAACACCGGGGAGCTGTTTTTT	CASRKVLNTGELFF
NA	TRBV20-1	TRBJ2-3	NA	TGCAGTGCTAGAGATCTGAGAGGCATTATCGCAGATACGCAGTATTTT	CSARDLRGIIADTQYF
TRBD1	TRBV5-1	TRBJ1-2	many	TGCGCCAGCAGCCCGGGGACAGGCTATGGCTACACCTTC	CASSPGTGYGYTF
NA	TRBV7-9	TRBJ2-1	NA	TGTGCCAGCAGCTTCGGGAGCACTCTGTACAATGAGCAGTTCTTC	CASSFGSTLYNEQFF
NA	TRBV10-3	TRBJ1-5	few	TGTGCCATCAGTGAGTCTGGGGAGGGCAATCAGCCCCAGCATTTT	CAISESGEGNQPQHF
NA	TRBV9	TRBJ2-1	few	TGTGCCAGCAGCGTAGATTGGGACAATGAGCAGTTCTTC	CASSVDWDNEQFF
NA	TRBV7-2	TRBJ2-5	few	TGTGCCAGCAGCTTAACCGGGGACTTGGGGACCCAGTACTTC	CASSLTGDLGTQYF
NA	TRBV12-3/TRBV12-4	TRBJ1-5	NA	TGTGCCAGCAGTTTTACGTGGGGGAAGGATCAGCCCCAGCATTTT	CASSFTWGKDQPQHF
NA	TRBV6-5	TRBJ2-7	NA	TGTGCCAGCAGTTACTCCATTGACTACGAGCAGTACTTC	CASSYSIDYEQYF
NA	TRBV4-2	TRBJ2-2	many	TGTGCCAGCAGCCAGGATTCGAGGGAAGGGGCCGGGGAGCTGTTTTTT	CASSQDSREGAGELFF
NA	TRBV6-5	TRBJ2-1	few	TGTGCCAGCAGTTCCACTGGGGCCCAAAGCGATGAGCAGTTCTTC	CASSSTGAQSDEQFF
NA	TRBV6-1	TRBJ1-1	NA	TGTGCCAGCAGGACGGGGTACAACACTGAAGCTTTCTTT	CASRTGYNTEAFF
NA	TRBV5-1	TRBJ2-5	NA	TGCGCCAGCAGCTCAACAGAACAAGAGACCCAGTACTTC	CASSSTEQETQYF
NA	TRBV30	TRBJ1-3	NA	TGTGCCTCGCGGTGGGGCTCTGGAAACACCATATATTTT	CASRWGSGNTIYF
NA	TRBV7-9	TRBJ2-4	NA	TGTGCCAGCAGCCAAGAGGGGGGGATTCAGTACTTC	CASSQEGGIQYF
TRBD1	TRBV20-1	TRBJ2-1	NA	TGCAGTGCTAGAGATCCGGCAGGGGGCGGGGATGAGCAGTTCTTC	CSARDPAGGGDEQFF
NA	TRBV25-1	TRBJ2-1	NA	TGTGCCAGCAGCGTTTCAAACAGGGAGGGACAGTTCTTC	CASSVSNREGQFF
NA	TRBV11-2	TRBJ2-1	NA	TGTGCCAGCAGCTTAGAAAGGTCCGCGGGGGAGCAGTTCTTC	CASSLERSAGEQFF
NA	TRBV3-1	TRBJ1-6	few	TGTGCCAGCAGCCATGCCGGGAGTTTAGACGGTTCACCCCTCCACTTT	CASSHAGSLDGSPLHF
NA	TRBV3-1	TRBJ1-6	NA	TGTGCCAGCAGCCAAGATTTGTCGGGTTCACCCCTCCACTTT	CASSQDLSGSPLHF